The present entry profiles one T cell receptor (beta chain) with its context. The antigen is unknown. CDR3 length equals 18 residues. Germline V gene data show CDR1 as SGHAT and CDR2 as FQNNGV. V shed 1 base, J shed 8 bases, and the junction held 17 bases outside the gene matches. Unsorted bulk tissue (about 18-32 mg) underwent RNA and DNA co-extraction. Every patient in the cohort had a primary liver carcinoma. That carcinoma was treated by surgical resection. This record belongs to a study of tumor-infiltrating lymphocytes in primary liver carcinoma. Study conclusions and caveats: Tumors significantly exceeded blood in top-250-clone fraction (p = 0.039).

Total RNA (around 510 ng) served as template for TCR beta cDNA synthesis primed by a constant-region primer. Nested multiplex PCR, run for three rounds with slightly modified ARM-PCR, yielded TCR beta libraries. Running around 10 cycles apiece, the first two PCR rounds relied on TRBV1-TRBV30 forward primers together with a C-beta reverse primer. TCRdb reprocessed the multiplex PCR reads via MiXCR and lists one record per CDR3 protein. This table holds about 99,000 distinct CDR3 sequences, more than 60% found once. The clonotype originates from a woman in her sixties or seventies with primary liver carcinoma and hepatitis B virus infection. Material for sequencing was liver tumor tissue from sampling region 5. Subset denoted: tumor region T5, tumor centre. The V and J genes are TRBV11-2 and TRBJ2-1, with 7 bases matching TRBD2. The CDR3 region is CASSLGLVVGGPRDEQFF. The DNA for the CDR3 is TGTGCCAGCAGCTTAGGTCTGGTAGTGGGAGGGCCGAGGGATGAGCAGTTCTTC.